These T cell receptor beta chains were read from a single sample in a study of identical twins. TCRdb re-called the 5' RACE reads with MiXCR, one entry per CDR3 protein. The sample yields some 730,000 distinct CDR3 sequences, about 20% seen once. The data also belong to a second study, concerning T cells expressing NK-cell markers.

The specimen was PBMCs. These receptors originate from a woman aged 18-35 years in good health. CDR3s include the opening cysteine and the closing phenylalanine or tryptophan. D genes are given only for firm matches. Not every row has a clone size; where given, it reads once, few, many or a size class.

few | TRBJ2-1 | TRBV7-8 | - | TGTGCCAGCAGCTTAGCAGGACTTCGCTACAATGAGCAGTTCTTC | CASSLAGLRYNEQFF
- | TRBJ2-3 | TRBV20-1 | TRBD2 | TGCAGGGTTGCTACCGGGGGGGATACGCAGTATTTT | CRVATGGDTQYF
- | TRBJ2-5 | TRBV12-5 | TRBD2 | TGTGCTAGTGGTTTGGTACTCGGGAGCGGGGGGGCCAGTGAGACCCAGTACTTC | CASGLVLGSGGASETQYF
few | TRBJ2-5 | TRBV29-1 | TRBD2 | TGCAGCGTTGCCTATGAACTAGCGGGAGGCAAACTTCAAGAGACCCAGTACTTC | CSVAYELAGGKLQETQYF
few | TRBJ2-7 | TRBV9 | TRBD2 | TGTGCCAGCAGCGTAGCTGAGAGGGCGGGAGTGCTCTACGAGCAGTACTTC | CASSVAERAGVLYEQYF
- | TRBJ2-7 | TRBV20-1 | TRBD2 | TGCAGTGCGGCCACGGGACTAGCCTTGTCCTACGAGCAGTACTTC | CSAATGLALSYEQYF
- | TRBJ1-1 | TRBV20-1 | - | TGCAGTGCCAGTTATACCGGGACCGCCACTGAAGCTTTCTTT | CSASYTGTATEAFF
few | TRBJ2-1 | TRBV10-3 | - | TGTGCCATCAGCGCCGGACCGGCAAGAGAGAATGAGCAGTTCTTC | CAISAGPARENEQFF
- | TRBJ2-2 | TRBV6-1 | TRBD1 | TGTGCCACCGGGACAGCGAACACCGGGGAGCTGTTTTTT | CATGTANTGELFF
- | TRBJ2-1 | TRBV5-1 | - | TGCGCCAGCAGCTTGCGGGTTGTAATGCGGAACTACAATGAGCAGTTCTTC | CASSLRVVMRNYNEQFF
- | TRBJ1-6 | TRBV20-1 | - | TGCAGTGCTCGTGATTCTGGCAGAGACTATAATTCACCCCTCCACTTT | CSARDSGRDYNSPLHF
many | TRBJ2-5 | TRBV24-1 | - | TGTGCCACCAGTGATAGCGGGTTGGGCGAGACCCAGTACTTC | CATSDSGLGETQYF
few | TRBJ2-7 | TRBV14 | - | TGTGCCAGCAGCCAAGACGGTAAGGGTGGCTCCTACGAGCAGTACTTC | CASSQDGKGGSYEQYF
few | TRBJ2-1 | TRBV15 | - | TGTGCCACCAGCAGGAGGACCCGGGGGAATGAGCAGTTCTTC | CATSRRTRGNEQFF
many | TRBJ2-1 | TRBV10-3 | TRBD2 | TGTGCCATCAAGAGTGGGAGGGAAGAGTCCTACAATGAGCAGTTCTTC | CAIKSGREESYNEQFF
- | TRBJ2-1 | TRBV29-1 | - | TGCAGCGTTGAGGGTCAAGAGACCTACAATGAGCAGTTCTTC | CSVEGQETYNEQFF
few | TRBJ1-2 | TRBV9 | TRBD1 | TGTGCCAGCAGACAGGGGGCGAATGGCTACACCTTC | CASRQGANGYTF
- | TRBJ1-2 | TRBV20-1 | - | TGCAGTGCAGACCCCCGGAGGGGAGTGGACTATGGCTACACCTTC | CSADPRRGVDYGYTF
- | TRBJ1-2 | TRBV5-1 | - | TGCGCCAGCAGCTTGGGGGTACGGGGTGGCTACACCTTC | CASSLGVRGGYTF
many | TRBJ1-2 | TRBV5-6 | TRBD1 | TGTGCCAGCAGCTTCATCGCCCGACAGGGGGCGTATGGCTACACCTTC | CASSFIARQGAYGYTF
- | TRBJ2-1 | TRBV4-3 | - | TGCGCCAGCAGCCGCCTCGTATACAATGAGCAGTTCTTC | CASSRLVYNEQFF
- | TRBJ2-5 | TRBV9 | TRBD2 | TGTGCCAGCAGCGCCGCGGGACTAGCCGGGACCCAGTACTTC | CASSAAGLAGTQYF
- | TRBJ2-2 | TRBV7-6 | TRBD2 | TGTGCCAGCAGCGCCCGAATAAGCATACTAGCGGGAAACACCGGGGAGCTGTTTTTT | CASSARISILAGNTGELFF
few | TRBJ2-3 | TRBV4-3 | - | TGCGCCAGCAGCCCCGAATCCAGGACCTCTTACAATACGCAGTATTTT | CASSPESRTSYNTQYF
- | TRBJ2-3 | TRBV25-1 | TRBD1 | TGTGCCAGCAGAGACAGGGGATTCCATACGCAGTATTTT | CASRDRGFHTQYF
few | TRBJ2-5 | TRBV12-3/TRBV12-4 | TRBD2 | TGTGCCAGCAGTTCGGGACTACTACTAGCGGGAGGTGGTGAGACCCAGTACTTC | CASSSGLLLAGGGETQYF
- | TRBJ2-7 | TRBV29-1 | - | TGCAGCGTGGGACTGGGAGTAGGCGAGCAGTACTTC | CSVGLGVGEQYF
once | TRBJ2-7 | TRBV2 | - | TGTGCCAGCACCCCTACCCGGCTAATCTACGAGCAGTACTTC | CASTPTRLIYEQYF
many | TRBJ1-4 | TRBV20-1 | TRBD1 | TGCAGTGCTCCCCGACAGGGATCAGAAAAACTGTTTTTT | CSAPRQGSEKLFF
- | TRBJ2-4 | TRBV9 | - | TGTGCCAGCAGCGGCCGTCTAGCCAAAAACATTCAGTACTTC | CASSGRLAKNIQYF
few | TRBJ2-3 | TRBV6-4 | - | TGTGCCAGCAGTGATCGAGGCCCAGATACGCAGTATTTT | CASSDRGPDTQYF
- | TRBJ2-5 | TRBV25-1 | - | TGTGCCAGCAGTGAACCTGGAGGGGGAGAGACCCAGTACTTC | CASSEPGGGETQYF
few | TRBJ2-1 | TRBV7-9 | TRBD2 | TGTGCCAGCAGCCTACCGGGACTAGCGGCCAATGAGCAGTTCTTC | CASSLPGLAANEQFF
- | TRBJ2-3 | TRBV11-2 | TRBD2 | TGTGCCAGCAGCTTATTATGGCGGGAGAATCCCACAGATACGCAGTATTTT | CASSLLWRENPTDTQYF
few | TRBJ2-7 | TRBV7-2 | - | TGTGCCAGCAGCTCACAGGGTGGGGGATACGAGCAGTACTTC | CASSSQGGGYEQYF
- | TRBJ2-1 | TRBV3-1 | TRBD1 | TGTGCCAGCAGCCAACGACAGGGTGAGGATGAGCAGTTCTTC | CASSQRQGEDEQFF
many | TRBJ2-6 | TRBV6-5 | TRBD2 | TGTGCCAGCAGTTCCCTAGGACTAGCGGGCGGTGGGGCCAACGTCCTGACTTTC | CASSSLGLAGGGANVLTF
few | TRBJ1-2 | TRBV20-1 | TRBD1 | TGCAGTGCGAGTGCAGGGGGCGGGGGCTACACCTTC | CSASAGGGGYTF
- | TRBJ1-1 | TRBV3-1 | - | TGTGCCAGCAGCCAAGATAGGGGCAGTGAAGCTTTCTTT | CASSQDRGSEAFF
- | TRBJ1-2 | TRBV9 | - | TGTGCCAGTACAAACTACCCCGGGACGGTCTATGGCTACACCTTC | CASTNYPGTVYGYTF
- | TRBJ2-1 | TRBV14 | - | TGTGCCAGCAGCCGATGGCGGGGCCTGAATGAGCAGTTCTTC | CASSRWRGLNEQFF
few | TRBJ2-7 | TRBV12-3/TRBV12-4 | TRBD1 | TGTGCCAGCACCCCGGGACAGGGTCGATCCTACGAGCAGTACTTC | CASTPGQGRSYEQYF
few | TRBJ2-7 | TRBV29-1 | TRBD2 | TGCAGCGCCTCGACTAGCGGGCTTGGTTACGAGCAGTACTTC | CSASTSGLGYEQYF
- | TRBJ2-2 | TRBV12-3/TRBV12-4 | - | TGTGCCTTCTTTAGCGTGCCGGGCTCCTTAAACACCGGGGAGCTGTTTTTT | CAFFSVPGSLNTGELFF
few | TRBJ2-7 | TRBV4-2 | - | TGTGCCAGCAGCCAAGAGACAGTACAATCCTACGAGCAGTACTTC | CASSQETVQSYEQYF
few | TRBJ2-5 | TRBV3-1 | TRBD1 | TGTGCCAGCAGCCAAGAGCGGGGGACAGGGATGGAGACCCAGTACTTC | CASSQERGTGMETQYF
- | TRBJ1-4 | TRBV10-2 | - | TGCGCCACCGAGGAAGTAGCAGGGGACGAAAAACTGTTTTTT | CATEEVAGDEKLFF
few | TRBJ2-1 | TRBV7-2 | - | TGTGCCAGCAGCTTTAAAGTGAGACTACCCCCCTACAATGAGCAGTTCTTC | CASSFKVRLPPYNEQFF
few | TRBJ2-7 | TRBV5-5 | - | TGTGCCAGCAGCTTGGAATCGCAAAGCTCCTACGAGCAGTACTTC | CASSLESQSSYEQYF
few | TRBJ1-1 | TRBV7-9 | - | TGTGCCAGCAGCAGCAGGGGTGACGGCACTGAAGCTTTCTTT | CASSSRGDGTEAFF
many | TRBJ1-2 | TRBV12-3/TRBV12-4 | - | TGTGCCAGCAGTTTAGACGGCTTCGGGGGCTACACCTTC | CASSLDGFGGYTF
- | TRBJ2-5 | TRBV27 | TRBD2 | TGTGCCAGCAGTTTTGAGTGGGAGGGCCACCAAGAGACCCAGTACTTC | CASSFEWEGHQETQYF
- | TRBJ1-4 | TRBV3-1 | - | TGTGCCAGCAGCCAAAAGGGGACGGGAAAGGGAAAACTGTTTTTT | CASSQKGTGKGKLFF
few | TRBJ2-3 | TRBV6-1 | - | TGTGCCAGCACCGGACACGCTCTCGGGGTGGATACGCAGTATTTT | CASTGHALGVDTQYF